These T cell receptor beta chains were read from a single sample in a study of CD8+ T cells in alopecia areata. Profiled with immunoSEQ multiplex PCR; TCRdb holds only in-frame clones, not every one. The sample carries 65,000 to 90,000 clones, roughly half recorded once. The sequencing sample was made of NKG2D-high CD8+ T cells sorted from blood. The receptors derive from a human donor with alopecia areata. CDR3s include the opening cysteine and the closing phenylalanine or tryptophan. A D gene is named only where the DNA matches it firmly. Only part of the rows carry a size: once, few, many, or a class if the clone is expanded.

D gene	CDR3 length	clone size	J gene	V gene	CDR3 protein	CDR3 DNA
.	12	few	TRBJ2-1	TRBV6-5	CASRSGYNEQFF	TGTGCCAGCAGAAGTGGGTACAATGAGCAGTTCTTC
.	13	.	TRBJ2-5	TRBV9	CASSVSREETQYF	TGTGCCAGCAGCGTATCCAGGGAAGAGACCCAGTACTTC
.	14	few	TRBJ1-6	TRBV7-9	CASSLTPTDSPLHF	TGTGCCAGCAGCTTGACACCGACCGACTCACCCCTCCACTTT
TRBD2	15	.	TRBJ2-7	TRBV5-4	CASSFASGATYEQYF	TGTGCCAGCAGCTTCGCTAGCGGGGCAACCTACGAGCAGTACTTC
.	12	few	TRBJ2-1	TRBV29-1	CSVTGSGDEQFF	TGCAGCGTTACCGGGAGTGGGGATGAGCAGTTCTTC
TRBD1	11	.	TRBJ2-1	TRBV30	CAWSSGQGQFF	TGTGCCTGGAGTAGTGGACAGGGCCAGTTCTTC
.	11	.	TRBJ2-5	TRBV6-5	CASSSPTDQYF	TGTGCCAGCAGTTCTCCGACAGACCAGTACTTC
.	11	once	TRBJ2-7	TRBV2	CASSDRYEQYF	TGTGCCAGCAGCGACCGCTACGAGCAGTACTTC
.	12	.	TRBJ2-1	TRBV29-1	CSVRNRLDEQFF	TGCAGCGTTCGTAACCGCCTCGATGAGCAGTTCTTC
TRBD2	14	.	TRBJ2-3	TRBV28	CASRPGLAGDTQYF	TGTGCCAGCAGACCCGGACTAGCGGGAGATACGCAGTATTTT
.	15	few	TRBJ1-2	TRBV7-9	CASSVSTVIRGGYTF	TGTGCCAGCAGCGTCTCGACAGTCATTCGCGGAGGCTACACCTTC
.	14	.	TRBJ1-2	TRBV4-1	CASSQDWRDYGYTF	TGCGCCAGCAGCCAAGATTGGAGGGACTATGGCTACACCTTC
.	14	.	TRBJ2-5	TRBV6-5	CASSYLREVETQYF	TGTGCCAGCAGTTACCTGAGAGAAGTAGAGACCCAGTACTTC
.	12	.	TRBJ1-2	TRBV9	CASAGINYGYTF	TGTGCCAGCGCCGGGATCAACTATGGCTACACCTTC
.	17	few	TRBJ2-7	TRBV7-9	CASRPSSAGPTYYEQYF	TGTGCCAGCAGGCCATCTAGCGCTGGACCAACGTACTACGAGCAGTACTTC
.	15	few	TRBJ2-5	TRBV6-6	CASKNHKAVEETQYF	TGTGCCAGCAAGAATCATAAAGCGGTTGAGGAGACCCAGTACTTC
TRBD2	16	few	TRBJ2-1	TRBV7-9	CASSFSGTSEYNEQFF	TGTGCCAGCAGCTTTTCCGGGACTAGCGAATACAATGAGCAGTTCTTC
.	14	.	TRBJ1-1	TRBV27	CASSLSFAGTEAFF	TGTGCCAGCAGTTTATCTTTCGCGGGAACTGAAGCTTTCTTT
TRBD2	17	.	TRBJ2-1	TRBV29-1	CSAAGLAGAYRHNEQFF	TGCAGCGCCGCCGGACTAGCGGGAGCCTACCGTCACAATGAGCAGTTCTTC
.	13	.	TRBJ2-7	TRBV6-5	CASSYASSYEQYF	TGTGCCAGCAGTTACGCCAGTTCCTACGAGCAGTACTTC
TRBD1	15	few	TRBJ2-1	TRBV29-1	CSVGRRDSKGNEQFF	TGCAGCGTTGGACGCCGGGACAGCAAAGGCAATGAGCAGTTCTTC
.	11	.	TRBJ2-1	TRBV20-1	CSASNWNEQFF	TGCAGTGCTAGTAACTGGAATGAGCAGTTCTTC
.	15	.	TRBJ2-3	TRBV6-5	CASSYRGTLENTQYF	TGTGCCAGCAGTTACAGGGGGACCCTAGAGAATACGCAGTATTTT
.	15	.	TRBJ1-3	TRBV7-2	CASRKEGIGGNTIYF	TGTGCCAGCCGCAAAGAGGGAATAGGAGGAAACACCATATATTTT
.	13	.	TRBJ2-7	TRBV29-1	CSVVVQGSYEQYF	TGCAGCGTTGTTGTGCAGGGGTCGTACGAGCAGTACTTC
.	12	.	TRBJ2-1	TRBV28	CASSLRYNEQFF	TGTGCCAGCAGCCTTCGGTACAATGAGCAGTTCTTC
.	15	.	TRBJ2-2	TRBV28	CASSSRRTLTGELFF	TGTGCCAGCAGTTCCCGACGGACGCTCACCGGGGAGCTGTTTTTT
.	15	.	TRBJ2-2	TRBV4-3	CASSQDRHVPGELFF	TGCGCCAGCAGCCAAGATCGCCACGTTCCCGGGGAGCTGTTTTTT
.	13	.	TRBJ2-5	TRBV29-1	CSVVYPQEGTQYF	TGCAGCGTTGTCTATCCGCAGGAGGGGACCCAGTACTTC
.	13	.	TRBJ2-1	TRBV29-1	CSEYGPVDNEQFF	TGCAGCGAATACGGGCCGGTCGACAATGAGCAGTTCTTC
.	13	.	TRBJ2-5	TRBV27	CASSLGSGETQYF	TGTGCCAGCAGTTTAGGGAGCGGGGAGACCCAGTACTTC
.	13	.	TRBJ2-4	TRBV7-9	CASATDGENIQYF	TGTGCCAGCGCCACGGACGGGGAAAACATTCAGTACTTC
.	13	.	TRBJ1-1	TRBV27	CASSDGQNTEAFF	TGTGCCAGCAGTGACGGACAGAACACTGAAGCTTTCTTT
.	12	.	TRBJ2-5	TRBV6-6	CASSLYKETQYF	TGTGCCAGCAGTCTGTATAAAGAGACCCAGTACTTC
.	15	.	TRBJ2-1	TRBV30	CAWSDRLGHYNEQFF	TGTGCCTGGAGTGATAGGCTCGGCCATTACAATGAGCAGTTCTTC
.	13	few	TRBJ1-4	TRBV13	CASSLAGNEKLFF	TGTGCCAGCAGCTTAGCCGGTAATGAAAAACTGTTTTTT
TRBD2	15	few	TRBJ2-7	TRBV29-1	CSVGTSGRAGYEQYF	TGCAGCGTTGGGACTAGCGGGAGGGCCGGGTACGAGCAGTACTTC
.	13	.	TRBJ1-1	TRBV27	CASRMEGDTEAFF	TGTGCCAGCAGGATGGAGGGAGACACTGAAGCTTTCTTT
.	13	.	TRBJ1-2	TRBV29-1	CSVSPGLGYGYTF	TGCAGCGTCTCACCGGGTCTCGGCTATGGCTACACCTTC
.	13	once	TRBJ2-1	TRBV6-1	CASIRDGYNEQFF	TGTGCCAGCATCCGGGATGGGTACAATGAGCAGTTCTTC
.	12	.	TRBJ1-1	TRBV11-3	CASSLGLTEAFF	TGTGCCAGCAGCTTGGGACTCACTGAAGCTTTCTTT
.	16	.	TRBJ2-1	TRBV29-1	CSVEGRGQRRYNEQFF	TGCAGCGTTGAAGGGAGGGGACAGCGAAGATACAATGAGCAGTTCTTC
.	11	.	TRBJ2-7	TRBV29-1	CSVAGSYEQYF	TGCAGCGTCGCCGGTTCCTACGAGCAGTACTTC
.	11	few	TRBJ2-7	TRBV29-1	CSVAGLGEQYF	TGCAGCGTCGCCGGACTGGGCGAGCAGTACTTC
.	16	.	TRBJ2-6	TRBV2	CASRRTVSSGANVLTF	TGTGCCAGCAGGCGGACAGTGAGCTCTGGGGCCAACGTCCTGACTTTC
.	13	few	TRBJ2-2	TRBV29-1	CSVKVPNTGELFF	TGCAGCGTTAAAGTCCCAAACACCGGGGAGCTGTTTTTT
.	13	few	TRBJ1-2	TRBV4-1	CASSPGVNYGYTF	TGCGCCAGCAGTCCCGGGGTGAACTATGGCTACACCTTC
TRBD2	16	.	TRBJ2-7	TRBV11-2	CASSSQRGLAGYEQYF	TGTGCCAGCAGCTCCCAAAGGGGACTAGCGGGCTACGAGCAGTACTTC
.	13	.	TRBJ2-7	TRBV27	CASGDFIVGEQYF	TGTGCCAGCGGGGATTTCATCGTGGGCGAGCAGTACTTC
TRBD1	13	.	TRBJ2-7	TRBV9	CASSTWTGDEQYF	TGTGCCAGCAGCACCTGGACAGGGGACGAGCAGTACTTC
.	16	.	TRBJ2-7	TRBV23-1	CASSQSQRQCNYEQYF	TGCGCCAGCAGTCAATCCCAACGACAGTGCAACTACGAGCAGTACTTC
.	14	.	TRBJ2-7	TRBV27	CASSLRGGSNEQYF	TGTGCCAGCAGTTTAAGAGGGGGTAGCAACGAGCAGTACTTC
TRBD1	13	.	TRBJ1-5	TRBV13	CASSLGGGQPQHF	TGTGCCAGCAGCTTAGGAGGGGGCCAGCCCCAGCATTTT
TRBD2	16	few	TRBJ2-7	TRBV28	CASSPGTSGAPYEQYF	TGTGCCAGCAGTCCAGGAACTAGCGGGGCTCCCTACGAGCAGTACTTC